The 27 T cell receptor beta chains below were found in one sample sequenced in a study of blood T cells in healthy people across ages (dated by TCRdb to the mid-2010s). The library was built by means of 5' RACE. The data were produced on an Illumina HiSeq 2500. A second 7 to 11 cycle PCR used a sample-barcoded 5' primer and a J-beta primer mix. The public reads were reanalyzed by TCRdb: fastp trimming at Q25, MiXCR alignment, in-frame beta chains only. Each entry is one CDR3 protein sequence, shown with its most common DNA and genes. The sample table holds over 700,000 distinct CDR3 sequences, of which about 55% were seen once. Clones ranked in the top ten supply roughly 37% of the sample. Specimen: blood. These receptors originate from a man at least 80 years old in good health.

Concerning this clonotype itself: One end of the junction is discordant with germline, which a read error may explain. The rearrangement uses TRBV29-1 and TRBJ2-5; no clear D gene. The CDR3 runs to 16 residues. The germline V gene has CDR1 SQVTM and CDR2 ANQGSEA. For the CDR3, the DNA is TGCAGCGTGGAGCCCCTTGGCAGGAGCGTACAAGGGACCCAGTACTTC. Its translation: CSVEPLGRSVQGTQYF.

This clonotype was recorded a few times. The rearrangement joins TRBV20-1 to TRBJ2-5; 9 bases agree with TRBD2. TRBJ2-7 explains the end of the DNA better; the J call may be wrong. The length of the CDR3 is 15 residues. CDR1 and CDR2 (germline): DFQATT, SNEGSKA (reference sequence). CDR3 nucleotides: TGCAGTGCTAGAGAACCCATAGCGGGAGTGTACGAGCAGTACTTC. Translated: CSAREPIAGVYEQYF.

The rearrangement joins TRBV7-2 to TRBJ1-6, with D maybe TRBD1 (6 bases). The CDR3 is made up of 15 amino acids. Deletions cut 5 bases from V and 7 bases from J, with 15 bases between. Germline loops: CDR1 SGHTA, CDR2 FQGNSA. CDR3 residues: CASSLGGGGNSPLHF. Here the CDR3 DNA reads TGTGCCAGCAGCCTCGGGGGGGGCGGGAATTCACCCCTCCACTTT. The full variable domain, with the rest looked up from reference TRBV7-2 and TRBJ1-6, is GAGVSQSPSNKVTEKGKDVELRCDPISGHTALYWYRQSLGQGLEFLIYFQGNSAPDKSGLPSDRFSAERTGGSVSTLTIQRTQQEDSAVYLCASSLGGGGNSPLHFGNGTRLTVT.

This clonotype has only a few counts. The gene calls are TRBV7-2 and TRBJ1-2; the D is unclear. Trimming took off 4 bases at V and 2 bases at J, with 11 bases between the two ends. This CDR3 has 14 amino acids. Germline V lookup: CDR1 SGHTA, CDR2 FQGNSA. DNA of the CDR3: TGTGCCAGCAGCTCCTCGCGGAGCAACTATGGCTACACCTTC. Translation: CASSSSRSNYGYTF.

This chain uses TRBV4-1 with TRBJ2-7; TRBD1 agrees at 11 bases. The ends lost 6 bases at V and 5 bases at J; junction bases unmatched: 12. Germline CDR1 reads MGHRA; CDR2 reads YSYEKL. The CDR3 consists of 16 residues. CDR3 loop: CASRDLGTGGIHEQYF. The CDR3 DNA follows: TGCGCCAGCAGAGACCTAGGGACAGGGGGGATCCACGAGCAGTACTTC.

This clonotype was seen a single time. The chain recombines TRBV27 with TRBJ1-1, with D possibly TRBD1 on 5 matching bases. Germline assignment: CDR1 MNHEY and CDR2 SMNVEV (reference sequence). This CDR3 is 13 amino acids long. V lost 6 bases, J lost 6 bases, and 14 bases lay in between. The CDR3 region is CASSGMGGSEAFF. The CDR3 DNA reads as TGTGCCAGCAGCGGAATGGGGGGTTCTGAAGCTTTCTTT.

This clonotype was detected only a few times. The chain employs TRBV3-1 and TRBJ2-1, with unresolved D. Germline loops: CDR1 LGHDT, CDR2 YNNKEL (reference sequence). This CDR3 comprises 13 residues. Trimming took off 1 base at V and 6 bases at J, with 7 bases between the two ends. This chain's CDR3 is CASSQASINEQFF. The CDR3 coding sequence is TGTGCCAGCAGCCAAGCCTCTATCAATGAGCAGTTCTTC.

As for this clonotype: This sequence may be a read error, since a much larger clone differs from it by one base. This rearrangement joins TRBV24-1 to TRBJ2-7; 9 bases map to TRBD1. With the DNA end fitting TRBJ2-5 better, the J assignment may be wrong. CDR3 length equals 15 residues. CDR1 and CDR2 (germline): KGHDR, SFDVKD. CDR3 in DNA: TGTGCCACCAGTGAGGGACAGGGAAGTGGAGAGACCCAGTACTTC. It encodes CATSEGQGSGETQYF.

This clonotype has a handful of counts. J is TRBJ2-1 and V is TRBV29-1; D may be TRBD2 (6 bases). Germline lookup yields CDR1 SQVTM and CDR2 ANQGSEA. The CDR3 is 12 amino acids. V was trimmed by 6 bases and J by 9 bases, leaving 15 bases between them. The CDR3 loop reads CSVGGRRGEQFF. DNA of the CDR3: TGCAGCGTGGGGGGTCGGCGGGGTGAGCAGTTCTTC.

The chain uses TRBV7-2 and TRBJ1-2, with a tentative D call TRBD1 (5 bases). This CDR3 has 16 amino acids. Germline V gene data show CDR1 as SGHTA and CDR2 as FQGNSA. Trimming removed 4 bases from V and 5 bases from J, with 20 bases in between. CDR3 sequence reads: CASSSALGVSGYGYTF. CDR3 sequence (DNA): TGTGCCAGCAGCTCCGCCCTAGGGGTTTCTGGGTATGGCTACACCTTC.

This sequence joins TRBV20-1 and TRBJ2-4; 10 bases match TRBD2. This CDR3 spans 16 amino acids. Per the germline V gene, CDR1 is DFQATT and CDR2 is SNEGSKA (reference sequence). Trimming at V came to 5 bases and at J to 2 bases, leaving 9 bases not matched to a gene. The CDR3: CSAPPSSGSSKNIQYF. The CDR3 bases are TGCAGTGCTCCACCGTCTAGCGGGAGTTCCAAAAACATTCAGTACTTC.

This clonotype was observed a single time. This chain links TRBV20-1 with TRBJ1-6, with TRBD1 matching 7 bases. This CDR3 region has 17 residues. Trimming took 0 bases from V and 2 from J; bases not matched to a gene: 7. Germline CDR1 is DFQATT and CDR2 is SNEGSKA (reference sequence). The CDR3 sequence: CSARDSTGKTYNSPLHF. The CDR3 bases are TGCAGTGCTAGAGATTCGACAGGGAAAACCTATAATTCACCCCTCCACTTT.

This clonotype was observed a few times. The gene calls are TRBV5-1 and TRBJ1-1; D unclear. Looked up from germline, CDR1 is SGHRS and CDR2 is YFSETQ. The CDR3 spans 12 residues. V was cut by 4 bases and J by 4 bases, with 8 bases left in between. This chain's CDR3 is CASSAKGTEAFF. As DNA, the CDR3 is TGCGCCAGCAGCGCAAAGGGCACTGAAGCTTTCTTT. Full variable domain (outside the CDR3, taken from reference TRBV5-1 and TRBJ1-1): KAGVTQTPRYLIKTRGQQVTLSCSPISGHRSVSWYQQTPGQGLQFLFEYFSETQRNKGNFPGRFSGRQFSNSRSEMNVSTLELGDSALYLCASSAKGTEAFFGQGTRLTVV.

The rearrangement uses TRBV10-3 and TRBJ1-2; D is perhaps TRBD1 (6 bases). The CDR3 runs 13 residues. V lost 0 bases to trimming and J lost 4 bases, with 6 bases between them. The germline CDR1 and CDR2 sequences are ENHRY and SYGVKD. The CDR3, as DNA: TGTGCCATCAGTGAGTCGGACAGCTATGGCTACACCTTC. Translating gives CAISESDSYGYTF.

This sequence joins TRBV29-1 and TRBJ2-7; the D gene is possibly TRBD2 (6 bases). Germline V gene sequence: CDR1 SQVTM, CDR2 ANQGSEA. Between the trimmed V and J ends, which lost 7 bases and 1 base, there was a span of 14 bases. The CDR3 runs to 13 residues. The CDR3 protein is CSAMLGGSYEQYF. CDR3 DNA sequence: TGCAGCGCGATGCTGGGGGGATCCTACGAGCAGTACTTC.

In regard to this clonotype: The junction shows a germline mismatch at one end, possibly a read error. The chain uses TRBV27 and TRBJ2-7; possible D gene TRBD2, 5 bases. Germline lookup yields CDR1 MNHEY and CDR2 SMNVEV (reference sequence). CDR3 length: 13 amino acids. DNA for the CDR3: TGTGCCAGCACACGGGTGGGAGTGAACGAGCGGTACTTC. Translated: CASTRVGVNERYF.

The chain employs TRBV2 and TRBJ2-7; 10 nucleotides match TRBD1. The CDR3 spans 14 residues. The J segment lost 7 bases and the V segment lost 4 bases, leaving 7 bases of the junction unmatched. Germline V gives CDR1 SNHLY, CDR2 FYNNEI. CDR3 nucleotides: TGTGCCAGCAGTGTAGGACAGGGGGACGGTGAGCAGTACTTC. This gives the protein CASSVGQGDGEQYF.

This chain joins TRBV3-1 and TRBJ2-1; D unclear. Trimming left V 3 bases short and J 5 bases short, with 5 bases between. The CDR3 extends over 12 amino acids. The germline V gene has CDR1 LGHDT and CDR2 YNNKEL (reference sequence). CDR3 residues: CASSQLDNEQFF. The CDR3 DNA follows: TGTGCCAGCAGCCAGCTTGACAATGAGCAGTTCTTC.

This chain uses TRBV24-1 with TRBJ2-3, with D tentatively TRBD1 (5 bases). The CDR3 covers 14 residues. Per the germline V gene, CDR1 is KGHDR and CDR2 is SFDVKD. Trimming left V 3 bases short and J 14 bases short, with 20 bases between. CDR3 protein: CATSDPPNDRYAYF. CDR3 nucleotide sequence: TGTGCCACCAGTGATCCACCCAACGACAGATACGCGTATTTT.

This sequence joins TRBV7-2 and TRBJ2-1, with TRBD2 identical over 8 bases. Germline values: CDR1 SGHTA, CDR2 FQGNSA. This CDR3 is built from 17 residues. V dropped 5 bases and J dropped 5; count of bases not matched to a gene: 14. The chain's CDR3 is CASSSQGGGLTNNEQFF. The CDR3 DNA sequence: TGTGCCAGCAGCAGCCAGGGCGGGGGGCTGACAAACAATGAGCAGTTCTTC.

Only a few counts were recorded for this clonotype. The chain combines TRBV10-2 with TRBJ2-3; D might be TRBD2 (5 bases). Germline CDR1 and CDR2: WSHSY and SAAADI. The CDR3 spans 16 residues. Deletions cut 3 bases from V and 3 bases from J, with 16 bases between. The CDR3 sequence: CASSDWSSPGTDTQYF. The CDR3 DNA sequence: TGCGCCAGCAGTGATTGGTCTAGCCCGGGGACAGATACGCAGTATTTT.

The V call is TRBV3-1, the J call TRBJ2-6; D unclear. The CDR3 is 15 residues long. The V and J ends lost 5 bases and 2 bases respectively, with 10 bases between them. Per germline, CDR1 LGHDT and CDR2 YNNKEL (reference sequence). CDR3 region: CASSALSTGANVLTF. The CDR3 DNA is TGTGCCAGCAGCGCCTTAAGTACTGGGGCCAACGTCCTGACTTTC. Using reference TRBV3-1 and TRBJ2-6 for the parts outside the CDR3, the full variable domain is DTAVSQTPKYLVTQMGNDKSIKCEQNLGHDTMYWYKQDSKKFLKIMFSYNNKELIINETVPNRFSPKSPDKAHLNLHINSLELGDSAVYFCASSALSTGANVLTFGAGSRLTVL.

This clonotype occurred a few times. The V and J genes are TRBV27 and TRBJ2-5, with unresolved D. Germline V lookup: CDR1 MNHEY, CDR2 SMNVEV (reference sequence). V gave up 7 bases and J gave up 5 bases, with 17 bases separating them. The CDR3 contains 14 residues. The CDR3 DNA reads TGTGCCAGCATGGTCGCAATCGGCGCGGAGACCCAGTACTTC. The encoded protein is CASMVAIGAETQYF.

This clonotype occurred many times. The chain carries TRBV28 and TRBJ1-2; the D is unclear. This CDR3 comprises 14 residues. V lost 7 bases to trimming and J lost 8 bases, with 20 bases between them. Germline V gives CDR1 MDHEN, CDR2 SYDVKM. In nucleotides, the CDR3 is TGTGCCAGCACCAGCAAACTCCCGGCGAGAGGCTACACCTTC. Its protein is CASTSKLPARGYTF.

The rearrangement joins TRBV3-1 to TRBJ2-3; 8 bases agree with TRBD2. The CDR3 consists of 14 residues. Germline loops: CDR1 LGHDT, CDR2 YNNKEL (reference sequence). V was pared by 4 bases and J by 5 bases, with 5 bases of the junction left unmatched. CDR3 protein: CASSPTSDEDTQYF. CDR3 coding DNA: TGTGCCAGCAGCCCGACTAGCGACGAAGATACGCAGTATTTT.

V and J are TRBV6-5 and TRBJ2-7; 7 bases map to TRBD1. Trimming cost V 7 bases and J 7 bases; bases outside gene matches: 13. CDR1 and CDR2 from the germline V gene are MNHEY and SVGAGI. The CDR3 is 14 amino acids. The CDR3 loop is CASTRDSPSREQYF. CDR3 DNA sequence: TGTGCCAGCACCCGGGACAGCCCCTCTAGGGAGCAGTACTTC.

This chain joins TRBV6-1 and TRBJ2-1, with TRBD2 as a possible D gene (5 bases). Germline V gives CDR1 MNHNS, CDR2 SASEGT. This CDR3 is built from 16 residues. Trimming took off 2 bases at V and 0 bases at J, with 11 bases between the two ends. This CDR3 is CASSERGRASYNEQFF. The CDR3 nucleotides read TGTGCCAGCAGTGAACGAGGGCGGGCCTCCTACAATGAGCAGTTCTTC.